This TCR beta chain stems from a study of shared clonotypes between healthy human individuals. The CDR3 loop spans 17 amino acids. Germline V gene lookup returns CDR1 SGHVS and CDR2 FQNEAQ. The V end lost 1 base, the J end lost 0 bases, and 13 bases lay between the germline ends. In the naive CD8 group, cells lacked CD45RO and were positively selected for CCR7, so terminally differentiated effector memory CD45RA+ cells were left out. Profiling relied on immunoSEQ multiplex PCR, and the TCRdb table lists in-frame clones only, not all of them. The table lists about 2.2 million clones, around 93% of them singletons, with over 1.5% in the top ten.

The sequence was collected from a man younger than 35 in good health. Some clones in this sample may be carry-over from other donors' samples. Sequenced sample: naive CD8+ T cells from PBMCs. The rearrangement links TRBV7-8 to TRBJ2-1; D is possibly TRBD1 (5 bases). CDR3 nucleotides: TGTGCCAGCAGCTTAGAGACAGAGCCTTCCTCCTACAATGAGCAGTTCTTC. It codes for CASSLETEPSSYNEQFF.